Reported below is one T cell receptor beta chain. Germline V gene sequence: CDR1 SGHAT, CDR2 FQNNGV. The CDR3 extends over 13 amino acids. With 1 base removed from V and 0 bases from J, the gap between germline ends came to 3 bases. Per the study methods: Estimates of nucleated cell counts were drawn from the amplification of reference gene primers. The assay was immunoSEQ multiplex PCR, and TCRdb's table has in-frame clones only and misses some. The V and J calls and clone size come from that table; D and trimming were worked out from the DNA. The sample comprises over 120,000 clones, roughly 87% of which are singletons, and about 1.7% rests with the top ten. This entry is derived from a study of blood T cell repertoires in COVID-19.

The sequenced sample consisted of peripheral blood. The V call is TRBV11-2, the J call TRBJ1-1; D is unclear. The receptor was isolated from a man between 65 and 80 years old with acute or convalescent COVID-19. The CDR3 sequence: CASSLVVNTEAFF. Written as DNA, the CDR3 is TGTGCCAGCAGCTTAGTAGTGAACACTGAAGCTTTCTTT.